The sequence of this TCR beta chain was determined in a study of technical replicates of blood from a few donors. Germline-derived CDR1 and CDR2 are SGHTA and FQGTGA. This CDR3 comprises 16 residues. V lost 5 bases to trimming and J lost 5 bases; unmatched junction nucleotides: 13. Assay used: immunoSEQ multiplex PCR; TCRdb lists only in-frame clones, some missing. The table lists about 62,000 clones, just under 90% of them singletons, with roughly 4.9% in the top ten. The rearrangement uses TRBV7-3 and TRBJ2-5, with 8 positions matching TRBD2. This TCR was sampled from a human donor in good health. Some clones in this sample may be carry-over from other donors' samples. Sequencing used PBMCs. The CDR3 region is CASSQEGLVPGETQYF. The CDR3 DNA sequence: TGTGCCAGCAGCCAGGAGGGACTAGTGCCGGGGGAGACCCAGTACTTC.